These 18 T cell receptor beta chains were sequenced from one sample in a study of blood T cell repertoires in COVID-19. This table comes from immunoSEQ multiplex PCR, and its TCRdb copy is limited to in-frame clones, with some not included. The repertoire has about 220,000 clones, around 80% of them found once; the top ten carry 4% to 6%. Sequencing was done on a sample of peripheral blood. These receptors were obtained from a woman in her sixties who had recovered from COVID-19.

CDR3 loop: CASSSQQGGLYEQYF. The CDR3 region has the DNA TGTGCCAGCAGCTCACAACAGGGGGGGTTATACGAGCAGTACTTC. The chain combines TRBV13 with TRBJ2-7; maybe TRBD1 (8 bases). The CDR3 sequence is 15 residues long. The V and J ends lost 4 bases and 4 bases respectively, with 17 bases between them. Looked up from germline, CDR1 is PRHDT and CDR2 is FYEKMQ (reference sequence).

The chain recombines TRBV5-1 with TRBJ1-2; no definite D call. Per the germline V gene, CDR1 is SGHRS and CDR2 is YFSETQ. V shed 0 bases and J shed 4 bases, with 4 bases lying between them. The CDR3 has 12 residues. CDR3: CASSLDFYGYTF. For the CDR3, the DNA is TGCGCCAGCAGCTTGGACTTCTATGGCTACACCTTC.

This chain links TRBV6-5 with TRBJ1-5, with 7 nucleotides matching TRBD1. This CDR3 spans 14 amino acids. Germline V gives CDR1 MNHEY, CDR2 SVGAGI. V was clipped by 7 bases and J by 10 bases; unmatched bases: 13. For the CDR3, the DNA is TGTGCCAGCACCCAAGACAGGGTTAAGGGACCCCAGCATTTT. It is translated as CASTQDRVKGPQHF.

The DNA for the CDR3 is TGTGCCAGCAGCTTTGGGGGGAGCTCCTACAATGAGCAGTTCTTC. Translation: CASSFGGSSYNEQFF. The chain is built from TRBV7-6 and TRBJ2-1; TRBD2 is a possible D gene (6 bases). Germline V gives CDR1 SGHVS, CDR2 FNYEAQ. Trimming stripped 3 bases from V and 0 bases from J, with 9 bases between. The CDR3 contains 15 residues.

CDR3 in amino acids: CASSSGTGASPLHF. The CDR3 nucleotides are TGTGCCAGCAGCTCCGGGACAGGGGCCTCACCCCTCCACTTT. The gene calls are TRBV5-6 and TRBJ1-6, with 10 positions matching TRBD1. The CDR3 is 14 amino acids. With 3 bases clipped from V and 10 bases from J, the junction kept 4 bases outside the gene matches. The germline V gene has CDR1 SGHDT and CDR2 YYEEEE.

This sequence joins TRBV12-3 or TRBV12-4 and TRBJ2-3, with D maybe TRBD1 (5 bases). The germline V and J ends were trimmed by 8 bases and 3 bases, with 12 bases remaining between them. This CDR3 has 13 amino acids. The CDR3 reads CASGYRITDTQYF. CDR3 in DNA: TGTGCCAGCGGATACAGGATTACAGATACGCAGTATTTT.

The chain couples TRBV3-1 (or the pseudogene TRBV3-2) to TRBJ1-2, with a possible D match to TRBD1 (6 bases). Germline V CDR1 and CDR2: LGHDT, YNNKEL (reference sequence). Trimming took 6 bases from V and 6 from J, leaving 11 bases between them. This CDR3 spans 12 amino acids. The CDR3 reads CASSQGRDGYTF. The CDR3 DNA sequence: TGTGCCAGCAGTCAGGGGCGTGATGGCTACACCTTC.

Concerning this clone itself: Distinct nucleotide sequences in the sample also encode this CDR3. This chain links TRBV5-1 with TRBJ2-3; no firm D call. V gave up 0 bases and J gave up 1 base, with 6 bases separating them. The germline CDR1 and CDR2 sequences are SGHRS and YFSETQ. The CDR3 is 14 amino acids. The CDR3 loop reads CASSLASGTDTQYF. CDR3 DNA: TGCGCCAGCAGCTTGGCCTCCGGCACAGATACGCAGTATTTT.

A remark on this clone: The junction shows a germline mismatch at one end, possibly a read error. CDR3 DNA: TGCGCCAGCAGCCAAGACAGGGATGATGGGCCGATCTTC. This encodes CASSQDRDDGPIF. The V gene is TRBV4-3, the J gene TRBJ2-1; TRBD1 is a possible D gene (5 bases). This CDR3 spans 13 amino acids. Germline loops: CDR1 LGHNA, CDR2 YSLEER.

This clone showed up just a few times. The V gene is TRBV5-1, the J gene TRBJ1-2; D gene unclear. Trimming took off 0 bases at V and 4 bases at J, with 13 bases between the two ends. The CDR3 loop spans 15 amino acids. The germline V gene encodes CDR1 SGHRS and CDR2 YFSETQ. CDR3 sequence reads: CASSLAPGVTYGYTF. DNA for the CDR3: TGCGCCAGCAGCTTGGCCCCCGGGGTAACCTATGGCTACACCTTC.

The table lists this clone with a count of one. The chain combines TRBV5-1 with TRBJ2-5; D is unresolved. The germline V gene encodes CDR1 SGHRS and CDR2 YFSETQ. This CDR3 contains 15 residues. The germline V and J ends were trimmed by 0 bases and 5 bases, with 14 bases remaining between them. In nucleotides, the CDR3 is TGCGCCAGCAGCTTGGGACGGGTTATTCGGGAGACCCAGTACTTC. Translating it yields CASSLGRVIRETQYF.

V usage is TRBV2 and J usage is TRBJ1-2; D uncertain. Germline-derived CDR1 and CDR2 are SNHLY and FYNNEI. The CDR3 runs to 11 residues. Trimming stripped 5 bases from V and 7 bases from J, with 8 bases between. The CDR3 DNA reads as TGTGCCAGCAGTCGGGAGGCTGGCTACACCTTC. Its protein is CASSREAGYTF.

This rearrangement joins TRBV6-6 to TRBJ2-7, with D maybe TRBD2 (6 bases). Trimming removed 6 bases from V and 0 bases from J, with 9 bases in between. In germline, CDR1 is MNHNY, CDR2 SVGAGI (reference sequence). This CDR3 region has 13 residues. CDR3 loop: CASRPEGSYEQYF. The CDR3 DNA is TGTGCCAGCAGGCCGGAGGGCTCCTACGAGCAGTACTTC.

The chain carries TRBV9 and TRBJ1-2, with 9 positions matching TRBD1. V lost 5 bases and J lost 0; bases outside the gene matches: 5. The CDR3 is 15 amino acids. Germline values: CDR1 SGDLS, CDR2 YYNGEE. The DNA for the CDR3 is TGTGCCAGCAGAGGACAGGGGAGAACTAACTATGGCTACACCTTC. The encoded protein is CASRGQGRTNYGYTF.

The gene calls are TRBV5-1 and TRBJ2-5; D possibly corresponds to TRBD1 (6 bases). V was shortened by 7 bases and J by 2 bases, with 12 bases between the two germline ends. The CDR3 has 13 amino acids. CDR1 and CDR2 (germline): SGHRS, YFSETQ. The CDR3, as DNA: TGCGCCAGCGGAAGACAGGTACAAGAGACCCAGTACTTC. Protein: CASGRQVQETQYF.

The genes are TRBV29-1 and TRBJ1-1; weak D call: TRBD1 (6 bases). The CDR3 is made up of 13 amino acids. Between the trimmed V and J ends, which lost 6 bases and 4 bases, there was a span of 15 bases. Looked up from germline, CDR1 is SQVTM and CDR2 is ANQGSEA. The CDR3 coding sequence is TGCAGCGTCGCCTCCTGGGACACCACTGAAGCTTTCTTT. It translates to CSVASWDTTEAFF.

This rearrangement joins TRBV11-1 to TRBJ2-7; 10 bases are a match to TRBD2. The junction had 5 bases not matched to a gene; V was cut back by 8 bases and J by 4 bases. The CDR3 is 13 amino acids. Germline assignment: CDR1 SGHAT and CDR2 FQDESV (reference sequence). The CDR3 DNA sequence: TGTGCCAGCGGCTCTAGCGGGGGATACGAGCAGTACTTC. It yields the protein CASGSSGGYEQYF. The full variable domain, rest sourced from reference TRBV11-1 and TRBJ2-7, is EAEVAQSPRYKITEKSQAVAFWCDPISGHATLYWYRQILGQGPELLVQFQDESVVDDSQLPKDRFSAERLKGVDSTLKIQPAELGDSAMYLCASGSSGGYEQYFGPGTRLTVT.

The DNA of the CDR3 is TGTGCCAGCAGCTTGTATACAACTAATGAAAAACTGTTTTTT. Amino acids: CASSLYTTNEKLFF. The chain links TRBV5-6 to TRBJ1-4; D is uncertain. V lost 1 base and J lost 0, with 4 bases in between. The CDR3 is 14 residues long. Germline V gene data show CDR1 as SGHDT and CDR2 as YYEEEE.